These T cell receptor beta chains were read from a single sample in a study of shared T cell receptors in the human thymus. Clones were read by immunoSEQ multiplex PCR, and TCRdb kept only the in-frame ones, dropping some. Counted here are about 660,000 clones, around 87% occurring once; the ten biggest clones make up roughly 0.0089%. Separately, the same data were catalogued under a study of human thymus T cells.

The material sequenced was thymocytes. The receptors stem from a boy under two years old with a congenital heart defect. The CDR3 runs from the conserved cysteine through the conserved F or W. The D gene is left open where the match is weak. The size entry is marked missing in some rows and otherwise reads once, few, many or a size class.

J gene,V gene,clone size,D gene,CDR3 protein,CDR3 DNA
TRBJ2-2,TRBV4-3,NA,NA,CASSQGRRTGELFF,TGCGCCAGCAGCCAAGGGAGGCGGACCGGGGAGCTGTTTTTT
TRBJ1-5,TRBV15,NA,TRBD1,CATSSGGGQGKIVPRGSNQPQHF,TGTGCCACCAGCAGTGGGGGGGGACAGGGTAAAATAGTCCCTAGGGGATCAAATCAGCCCCAGCATTTT
TRBJ1-2,TRBV6-5,NA,NA,CASSPGRNYGYTF,TGTGCCAGCAGCCCCGGGAGGAACTATGGCTACACCTTC
TRBJ2-2,TRBV4-3,NA,TRBD1,CASSPWTGREAGELFF,TGCGCCAGCAGCCCCTGGACAGGGAGAGAGGCCGGGGAGCTGTTTTTT
TRBJ2-7,TRBV12-5,NA,NA,CASGYNRSSYEQYF,TGTGCTAGTGGGTATAATAGGAGCTCCTACGAGCAGTACTTC
TRBJ1-2,TRBV12-5,NA,NA,CASGLVERGQNYGYTF,TGTGCTAGTGGTTTGGTCGAGCGGGGGCAGAACTATGGCTACACCTTC
TRBJ2-1,TRBV19,NA,TRBD2,CASSFLAGGVPNEQFF,TGTGCCAGTAGTTTCCTAGCGGGAGGCGTCCCCAATGAGCAGTTCTTC
TRBJ2-1,TRBV9,NA,NA,CASSPRLGHHEQFF,TGTGCCAGCAGCCCTCGACTAGGCCACCATGAGCAGTTCTTC
TRBJ1-2,TRBV5-1,NA,NA,CASSLAYRGSEMDYGYTF,TGCGCCAGCAGCTTGGCCTATAGGGGGAGTGAGATGGACTATGGCTACACCTTC
TRBJ1-5,TRBV27,NA,NA,CASSTLSGLNQPQHF,TGTGCCAGCAGTACTTTATCAGGGCTTAATCAGCCCCAGCATTTT
TRBJ1-5,TRBV5-4,NA,NA,CASRPFPRLYSNQPQHF,TGTGCCAGCAGACCTTTTCCGCGCCTCTATAGCAATCAGCCCCAGCATTTT
TRBJ2-7,TRBV5-6,NA,NA,CASSLGQDISYEQYF,TGTGCCAGCAGCTTGGGACAGGACATCTCCTACGAGCAGTACTTC
TRBJ1-5,TRBV28,NA,NA,CASTPGGVRGHSNQPQHF,TGTGCCAGCACTCCTGGGGGGGTCCGGGGGCATAGCAATCAGCCCCAGCATTTT
TRBJ2-2,TRBV5-1,NA,NA,CASSLRSDTGELFF,TGCGCCAGCAGCTTGCGGAGCGACACCGGGGAGCTGTTTTTT
TRBJ1-2,TRBV20-1,few,NA,CTAGTGGGYTF,TGCACCGCTGGTACAGGCGGAGGCTACACCTTC
TRBJ2-3,TRBV5-1,NA,TRBD2,CASSPHPTSGHTDTQYF,TGCGCCAGCAGCCCGCACCCTACTAGCGGACACACAGATACGCAGTATTTT
TRBJ1-4,TRBV6-5,NA,NA,CASSPPAGEKLFF,TGTGCCAGCAGTCCTCCGGCGGGCGAAAAACTGTTTTTT
TRBJ2-7,TRBV7-9,NA,NA,CATTTGFYEQYF,TGTGCCACCACAACAGGGTTCTACGAGCAGTACTTC
TRBJ2-1,TRBV18,NA,NA,CASSPPEEDEQFF,TGTGCCAGCTCACCACCAGAGGAGGATGAGCAGTTCTTC
TRBJ2-7,TRBV7-9,NA,NA,CASSPFGTEGYEQYF,TGTGCCAGCAGTCCCTTCGGGACGGAGGGCTACGAGCAGTACTTC
TRBJ1-1,TRBV30,NA,TRBD1,CAWTAPAYRGGNTEAFF,TGTGCCTGGACCGCGCCTGCATACAGGGGGGGAAACACTGAAGCTTTCTTT
TRBJ2-5,TRBV15,NA,NA,CATSRDNQETQYF,TGTGCCACCAGCAGAGATAACCAAGAGACCCAGTACTTC
TRBJ2-1,TRBV9,NA,TRBD2,CASSVSRSGRAGEQFF,TGTGCCAGCAGCGTGAGTAGGAGCGGGAGGGCCGGTGAGCAGTTCTTC
TRBJ2-5,TRBV6-5,NA,NA,CASSRDYQETQYF,TGTGCCAGCAGCCGGGACTACCAAGAGACCCAGTACTTC
TRBJ2-7,TRBV9,NA,NA,CASSVSGFDEQYF,TGTGCCAGCAGCGTATCAGGGTTCGACGAGCAGTACTTC
TRBJ2-3,TRBV5-1,few,TRBD2,CASSTGRGGSDTQYF,TGCGCCAGCAGCACGGGGAGGGGAGGGTCAGATACGCAGTATTTT
TRBJ2-2,TRBV9,few,TRBD1,CASSPSESWGQGNGELFF,TGTGCCAGCAGCCCATCCGAATCATGGGGACAGGGTAACGGGGAGCTGTTTTTT
TRBJ2-3,TRBV15,NA,TRBD2,CATSRDWLAGRPDTQYF,TGTGCCACCAGCAGAGATTGGCTAGCGGGACGTCCAGATACGCAGTATTTT
TRBJ1-6,TRBV6-1,NA,TRBD1,CASSVETGNVDSPLHF,TGTGCCAGCAGTGTTGAGACAGGGAATGTTGATTCACCCCTCCACTTT
TRBJ2-7,TRBV10-3,NA,TRBD1,CAIMADRGLSYEQYF,TGTGCCATCATGGCCGACAGGGGGCTCTCCTACGAGCAGTACTTC
TRBJ2-7,TRBV2,NA,NA,CASRDTGTAASYEQYF,TGTGCCAGCAGGGACACCGGGACTGCGGCCTCCTACGAGCAGTACTTC
TRBJ2-5,TRBV20-1,NA,NA,CSARYETQYF,TGCAGTGCTAGATATGAGACCCAGTACTTC
TRBJ2-7,TRBV18,few,TRBD1,CASSRTGGYEQYF,TGTGCCAGCTCAAGGACAGGGGGCTACGAGCAGTACTTC
TRBJ1-1,TRBV28,NA,NA,CASSWNTEAFF,TGTGCCAGCTCGTGGAACACTGAAGCTTTCTTT
TRBJ1-1,TRBV10-3,NA,NA,CAISDEGGTEAFF,TGTGCCATCAGTGACGAGGGGGGGACTGAAGCTTTCTTT
TRBJ2-5,TRBV15,NA,NA,CATSSKKETQYF,TGTGCCACGAGTTCCAAAAAAGAGACCCAGTACTTC
TRBJ1-1,TRBV29-1,NA,TRBD1,CSSGTAMNTEAFF,TGCAGCTCCGGGACAGCCATGAACACTGAAGCTTTCTTT
TRBJ1-5,TRBV2,NA,NA,CASSAQRLQGSGQPQHF,TGTGCCAGCAGTGCCCAAAGACTCCAGGGGTCAGGTCAGCCCCAGCATTTT
TRBJ2-7,TRBV28,once,TRBD2,CASGRGRASGRHEQYF,TGTGCCAGCGGCAGGGGGAGGGCTAGCGGGAGACACGAGCAGTACTTC
TRBJ2-4,TRBV28,NA,TRBD2,CASKAGGLAKNIQYF,TGTGCCAGCAAGGCCGGGGGGTTAGCCAAAAACATTCAGTACTTC
TRBJ1-3,TRBV19,NA,NA,CASSKAAGNTIYF,TGTGCCAGTAGTAAAGCGGCTGGAAACACCATATATTTT
TRBJ2-3,TRBV6-1,NA,TRBD1,CASPPRGGPKDTQYF,TGTGCCAGCCCGCCCAGAGGGGGCCCGAAAGATACGCAGTATTTT
TRBJ2-3,TRBV4-1,once,TRBD2,CASSQESTSGGTDTQYF,TGCGCCAGCAGCCAAGAATCGACTAGCGGGGGCACAGATACGCAGTATTTT
TRBJ1-2,TRBV7-9,NA,TRBD1,CASSSARTGLGGRLYGYTF,TGTGCCAGCAGCTCAGCTAGGACAGGCCTGGGAGGCCGCCTCTATGGCTACACCTTC
TRBJ2-3,TRBV27,NA,TRBD1,CASSSRDRGDTQYF,TGTGCCAGCAGTTCCAGGGACAGGGGTGATACGCAGTATTTT
TRBJ2-7,TRBV15,NA,NA,CATSRGKTNSYEQYF,TGTGCCACCAGCAGAGGTAAGACTAACTCCTACGAGCAGTACTTC
TRBJ1-1,TRBV18,NA,TRBD1,CASSPPRGRTEAFF,TGTGCCAGCTCCCCGCCGAGGGGGCGGACTGAAGCTTTCTTT
TRBJ2-5,TRBV5-4,NA,TRBD2,CASSLQRGGEETQYF,TGTGCCAGCAGCTTGCAGCGGGGGGGCGAAGAGACCCAGTACTTC